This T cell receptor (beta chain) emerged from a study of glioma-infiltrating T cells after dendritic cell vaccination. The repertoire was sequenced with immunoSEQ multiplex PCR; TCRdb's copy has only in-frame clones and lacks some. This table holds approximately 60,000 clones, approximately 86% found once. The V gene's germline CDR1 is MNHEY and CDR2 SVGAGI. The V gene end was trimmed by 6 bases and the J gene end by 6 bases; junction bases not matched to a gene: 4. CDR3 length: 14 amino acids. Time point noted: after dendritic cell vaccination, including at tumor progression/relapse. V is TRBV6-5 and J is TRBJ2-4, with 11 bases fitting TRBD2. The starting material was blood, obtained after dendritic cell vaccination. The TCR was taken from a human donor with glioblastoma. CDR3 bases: TGTGCCAGCAGCCCGGGACTAGCGGCAAACATTCAGTACTTC. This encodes CASSPGLAANIQYF.